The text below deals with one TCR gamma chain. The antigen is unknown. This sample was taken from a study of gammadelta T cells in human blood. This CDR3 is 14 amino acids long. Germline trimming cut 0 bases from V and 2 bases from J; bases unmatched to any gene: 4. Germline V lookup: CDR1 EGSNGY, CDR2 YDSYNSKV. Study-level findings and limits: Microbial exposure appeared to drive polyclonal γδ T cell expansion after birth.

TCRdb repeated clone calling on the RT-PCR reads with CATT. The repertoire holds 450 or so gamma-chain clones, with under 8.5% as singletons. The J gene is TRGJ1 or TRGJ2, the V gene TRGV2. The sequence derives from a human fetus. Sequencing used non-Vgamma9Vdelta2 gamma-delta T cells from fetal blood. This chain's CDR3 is CATWDGQDYYKKLF. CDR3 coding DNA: TGTGCCACCTGGGACGGGCAGGATTATTATAAGAAACTCTTT.